The clone carrying this T cell receptor (beta chain) appeared many times. Its antigen is currently unknown. TCRdb re-called the 5' RACE reads with MiXCR, one entry per CDR3 protein. Among 200,000 to 250,000 distinct CDR3 sequences, about 10% were seen once, and the ten largest hold under 25%. The CDR3 is 14 amino acids. Germline assignment: CDR1 SGHTA and CDR2 FQGNSA. V was clipped by 2 bases and J by 0 bases, with 6 bases between them. This sample is drawn from a study of CD8 T cells in ankylosing spondylitis. Whole-study results and caveats: For ankylosing spondylitis blood, a TCR beta motif of under 10 highly homologous variants appeared characteristic. Enrichment of disease-linked clones was reportedly significant in matched ankylosing spondylitis synovial fluid.

The sequenced material came from blood, either unsorted or a sorted T cell fraction (not recorded which). The J gene is TRBJ2-3, the V gene TRBV7-2; D ambiguous. This TCR was recovered from a male donor with ankylosing spondylitis or in good health (not recorded which). CDR3 in DNA: TGTGCCAGCAGCTTAATAGGGAGCACAGATACGCAGTATTTT. This encodes CASSLIGSTDTQYF.